The 17 T cell receptor beta chains presented below share a single source sample, sequenced in a study of CD8 T cells in ankylosing spondylitis. TCRdb reprocessed the 5' RACE reads via MiXCR and lists one record per CDR3 protein. The table records 150,000 or so distinct CDR3 sequences, 25% to 35% of them present only once. Specimen: synovial fluid, either unsorted or a sorted T cell fraction (not recorded which). Every receptor here comes from a male donor with ankylosing spondylitis.

The table lists this clonotype with a few counts. Here the CDR3 DNA reads TGTGCCAGCAGTACCGGGACCCAGTCTATGACCCAGTACTTC. As protein: CASSTGTQSMTQYF. The chain recombines TRBV6-1 with TRBJ2-5; D may correspond to TRBD1 or TRBD2 (5 bases each). This CDR3 is 14 amino acids long. The ends were cut back, 5 bases at V and 7 bases at J, with 17 bases in the middle. CDR1 and CDR2 (germline): MNHNS, SASEGT.

The chain carries TRBV9 and TRBJ2-7; 12 bases line up with TRBD2. Germline values: CDR1 SGDLS, CDR2 YYNGEE. The CDR3 consists of 14 residues. V lost 2 bases and J lost 7; bases outside the gene matches: 4. The CDR3 region has the DNA TGTGCCAGCAGCGTCCTAGCGGGAGGGGGGGAGCAGTACTTC. Its protein is CASSVLAGGGEQYF.

This clonotype was seen at least ten times. This chain joins TRBV11-2 and TRBJ1-1; D might be TRBD1 (5 bases). CDR1 and CDR2 from the germline V gene are SGHAT and FQNNGV. The CDR3 consists of 15 residues. Trimming removed 5 bases from V and 3 bases from J, with 16 bases in between. The DNA of the CDR3 is TGTGCCAGCAGCCCTCCGGGGGTGGGTTACACTGAAGCTTTCTTT. This translates into CASSPPGVGYTEAFF.

This clonotype has ten or more counts. The J gene is TRBJ2-4, the V gene TRBV28, with 9 positions matching TRBD2. The CDR3 has 16 residues. Germline V CDR1 and CDR2: MDHEN, SYDVKM. V was clipped by 3 bases and J by 1 base; unmatched bases: 4. CDR3: CASSFLTSGAKNIQYF. CDR3 DNA: TGTGCCAGCAGTTTCCTGACTAGCGGCGCCAAAAACATTCAGTACTTC.

This clonotype was recorded many times. The chain has TRBV4-2 and TRBJ2-4, with TRBD2 identical over 8 bases. Germline trimming cut 0 bases from V and 4 bases from J; bases unmatched to any gene: 11. The V gene's germline CDR1 is LGHNA and CDR2 YNFKEQ. The CDR3 is made up of 18 amino acids. In DNA, the CDR3 is TGTGCCAGCAGCCAAGATGGGAGGACTAGCCTCCTTAAAAACATTCAGTACTTC. This encodes CASSQDGRTSLLKNIQYF.

This clonotype was counted only a few times. The chain recombines TRBV24-1 with TRBJ2-5; D call uncertain. The CDR3 runs 16 residues. V lost 4 bases, J lost 0 bases, and 14 bases lay in between. Germline assignment: CDR1 KGHDR and CDR2 SFDVKD. CDR3 in amino acids: CATSDGQSENQETQYF. DNA for the CDR3: TGTGCCACCAGTGACGGGCAGTCTGAGAACCAAGAGACCCAGTACTTC.

The genes are TRBV5-1 and TRBJ2-7; 8 bases map to TRBD1. Germline trimming cut 4 bases from V and 2 bases from J; bases unmatched to any gene: 2. The CDR3 covers 13 residues. The V gene's germline CDR1 is SGHRS and CDR2 YFSETQ. The CDR3 loop is CASSQTGAYEQYF. Here the CDR3 DNA reads TGCGCCAGCAGCCAGACAGGGGCCTACGAGCAGTACTTC.

As DNA, the CDR3 is TGTGCCAGCAGTTTGTCGGCCGGCGCGGGGGAAGCTTTCTTT. This gives the protein CASSLSAGAGEAFF. The chain has TRBV28 and TRBJ1-1; the D is unclear. CDR3 length equals 14 residues. Germline V gene data show CDR1 as MDHEN and CDR2 as SYDVKM. V was shortened by 3 bases and J by 8 bases, with 16 bases between the two germline ends.

The J gene is TRBJ2-4, the V gene TRBV11-1; perhaps TRBD1 as D (6 bases). Germline CDR1 is SGHAT and CDR2 is FQDESV (reference sequence). This CDR3 has 16 residues. The V gene lost 5 bases and the J gene lost 0 bases, with 14 bases spanning the gap. The CDR3 nucleotides are TGTGCCAGCAGCCCCAGGACAGCAATAGCCAAAAACATTCAGTACTTC. Its translation is CASSPRTAIAKNIQYF.

The CDR3 protein is CSVVGRTYEQYF. The CDR3 region has the DNA TGCAGCGTTGTCGGCAGGACCTACGAGCAGTACTTC. This sequence joins TRBV29-1 and TRBJ2-7; D call uncertain. Germline loops: CDR1 SQVTM, CDR2 ANQGSEA. The CDR3 runs to 12 residues. The V gene lost 4 bases and the J gene lost 2 bases, with 9 bases spanning the gap.

This clonotype showed up just a few times. The V gene is TRBV7-2, the J gene TRBJ2-3, with D possibly being TRBD1 (5 bases). Germline CDR1 reads SGHTA; CDR2 reads FQGNSA. V was trimmed by 0 bases and J by 12 bases, leaving 16 bases between them. The CDR3 runs 14 residues. CDR3 amino acids: CASSLALGRPGQYF. The CDR3 DNA reads as TGTGCCAGCAGCTTAGCGCTGGGGCGGCCAGGTCAGTATTTT.

This clonotype has just a few counts. The chain carries TRBV20-1 and TRBJ1-5, with D perhaps TRBD1 (5 bases). The V gene's germline CDR1 is DFQATT and CDR2 SNEGSKA (reference sequence). This CDR3 comprises 16 residues. The V and J ends lost 6 bases and 1 base respectively, with 19 bases between them. CDR3 bases: TGCAGTGCACGCGAGCCCAGACAGAGAAGCAATCAGCCCCAGCATTTT. The encoded protein is CSAREPRQRSNQPQHF.

The CDR3 nucleotides read TGTGCCAGCAGCCCGTTTTTGGAGGGGACTAACTATGGCTACACCTTC. Translated: CASSPFLEGTNYGYTF. The chain uses TRBV7-6 and TRBJ1-2; TRBD1 might be the D (5 bases). Trimming removed 5 bases at V and 0 bases at J, with 16 bases between. The CDR3 sequence is 16 residues long. The germline V gene encodes CDR1 SGHVS and CDR2 FNYEAQ.

The rearrangement uses TRBV9 and TRBJ1-4, with TRBD1 as a possible D gene (6 bases). V was cut by 3 bases and J by 6 bases, with 12 bases left in between. The CDR3 extends over 14 amino acids. Germline loops: CDR1 SGDLS, CDR2 YYNGEE. Here the CDR3 DNA reads TGTGCCAGCAGCGGGGCAGGGGATTATGAAAAACTGTTTTTT. Encoded protein: CASSGAGDYEKLFF.

V gene TRBV7-8 combines with J gene TRBJ1-2, with 7 positions matching TRBD1. CDR1 is SGHVS and CDR2 is FQNEAQ in the germline V gene. The junction had 8 bases not matched to a gene; V was cut back by 5 bases and J by 2 bases. This CDR3 region has 15 residues. In DNA form, the CDR3 reads TGTGCCAGCAGCATAGGCCTGGGACAGAACTATGGCTACACCTTC. This codes for CASSIGLGQNYGYTF.

This clonotype turned up a few times. The chain combines TRBV28 with TRBJ2-3, with TRBD2 identical over 10 bases. Germline assignment: CDR1 MDHEN and CDR2 SYDVKM. The J segment lost 1 base and the V segment lost 5 bases, leaving 3 bases of the junction unmatched. The CDR3 spans 15 residues. The CDR3: CASSRLAGGTDTQYF. CDR3 sequence (DNA): TGTGCCAGCAGTCGACTAGCGGGTGGCACAGATACGCAGTATTTT. Together with reference TRBV28 and TRBJ2-3, the CDR3 gives the full variable domain: DVKVTQSSRYLVKRTGEKVFLECVQDMDHENMFWYRQDPGLGLRLIYFSYDVKMKEKGDIPEGYSVSREKKERFSLILESASTNQTSMYLCASSRLAGGTDTQYFGPGTRLTVL.

The gene calls are TRBV6-5 and TRBJ1-6; 7 nucleotides agree with TRBD1. CDR1 MNHEY and CDR2 SVGAGI come from the germline V gene. The CDR3 is 17 amino acids. V lost 0 bases, J lost 6 bases, and 8 bases stayed unmatched. The CDR3 region is CASSYSREGGVNSPLHF. CDR3 coding DNA: TGTGCCAGCAGTTACTCGAGGGAAGGGGGCGTTAATTCACCCCTCCACTTT.